The entry below gives a single T cell receptor beta chain sequence along with its context. This specimen comes from a study of T cell changes during pregnancy in multiple sclerosis. Here immunoSEQ multiplex PCR was the method, and the copy in TCRdb shows in-frame clones only, minus some. The sample has 45,000 to 70,000 clones; approximately 92% are singletons. This CDR3 comprises 15 residues. Germline V gives CDR1 SGHKS, CDR2 YYEKEE (reference sequence). Trimming took off 2 bases at V and 1 base at J, with 9 bases between the two ends. The TCR was taken from a female donor in good health, enrolled as a control in a pregnancy study. The sample was CD4+ T cells from peripheral blood mononuclear cells, taken after pregnancy. The chain employs TRBV5-5 and TRBJ2-2; D perhaps matches TRBD1 (5 bases). The CDR3 sequence is CASSFAQGNTGELFF. DNA of the CDR3: TGTGCCAGCAGCTTCGCCCAGGGGAACACCGGGGAGCTGTTTTTT.